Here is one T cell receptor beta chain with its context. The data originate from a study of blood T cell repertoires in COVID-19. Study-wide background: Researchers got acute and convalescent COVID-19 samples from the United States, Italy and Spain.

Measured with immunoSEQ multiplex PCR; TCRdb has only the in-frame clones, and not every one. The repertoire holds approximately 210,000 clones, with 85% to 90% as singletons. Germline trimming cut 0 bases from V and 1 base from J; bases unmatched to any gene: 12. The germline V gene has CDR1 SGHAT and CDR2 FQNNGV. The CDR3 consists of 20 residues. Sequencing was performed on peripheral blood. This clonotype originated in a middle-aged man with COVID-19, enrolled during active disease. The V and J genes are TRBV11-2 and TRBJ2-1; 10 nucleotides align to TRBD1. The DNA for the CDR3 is TGTGCCAGCAGCTTAGAGGTGGACAGGGGGTGGGTGGGTTCCTACAATGAGCAGTTCTTC. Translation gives CASSLEVDRGWVGSYNEQFF.